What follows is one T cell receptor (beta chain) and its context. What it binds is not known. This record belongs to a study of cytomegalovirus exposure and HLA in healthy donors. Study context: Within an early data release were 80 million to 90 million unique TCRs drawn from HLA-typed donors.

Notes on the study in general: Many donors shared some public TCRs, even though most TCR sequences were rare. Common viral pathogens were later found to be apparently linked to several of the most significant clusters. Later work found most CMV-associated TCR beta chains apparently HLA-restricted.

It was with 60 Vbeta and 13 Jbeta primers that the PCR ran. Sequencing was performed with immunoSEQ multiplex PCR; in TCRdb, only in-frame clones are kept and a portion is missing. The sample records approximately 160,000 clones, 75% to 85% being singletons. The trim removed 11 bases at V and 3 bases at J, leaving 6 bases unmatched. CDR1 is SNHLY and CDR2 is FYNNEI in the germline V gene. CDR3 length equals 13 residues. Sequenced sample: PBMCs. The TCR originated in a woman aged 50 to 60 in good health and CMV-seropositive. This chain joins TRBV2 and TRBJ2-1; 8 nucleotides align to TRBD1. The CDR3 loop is CAGGTGGYNEQFF. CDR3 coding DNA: TGTGCCGGCGGGACAGGAGGCTACAATGAGCAGTTCTTC.